This TCR beta chain was found in a study of vaccination and CD4 T cells after COVID-19. In the study overall: Samples taken post-COVID came a median approximately 100 days after diagnosis, ranging from 35 to 161. Whole-study results and caveats: Spike mono-reactivity was evident in 304 of the 307 vaccine-specific clones derived from convalescent patients.

In regard to this clonotype: Its specificity is unknown.

The treatment denotes: approximately 10-day PBMC culture with coronavirus spike peptide pools or control peptides (ViraFEST assay). Germline V gene lookup returns CDR1 DFQATT and CDR2 SNEGSKA (reference sequence). J gave up 2 bases and V 6 bases, and 5 bases lay outside the gene matches. CDR3 length: 14 amino acids. The Oncomine TCR Beta short-read assay was what sequenced the DNA obtained from cultured CD4+ T cells. TCRdb independently ran MiXCR on the PCR reads; one entry per CDR3 protein. The sample has 17,000 or so distinct CDR3 sequences, 50% to 75% seen once; the top ten hold roughly 11%. The chain joins TRBV20-1 to TRBJ2-1; 9 bases fit TRBD2. Material: CD4+ T cells from blood, cultured in vitro. This clonotype was sampled from a human donor who had recovered from COVID-19. The CDR3 coding sequence is TGCAGTGCCTCGCGGGAGGGGACCTACAATGAGCAGTTCTTC. Its translation is CSASREGTYNEQFF.